Sequencing of this T cell receptor beta chain was carried out in a study of T cells in Graves' hyperthyroidism and ophthalmopathy. Study-level points and caveats: A median around 5.9 months before onset, the model predicted ophthalmopathy.

Template material for amplifying TCR beta CDR3 regions consisted of RNA transcripts. First-round RT-PCR with HTBI primers amplified the TCR CDR3 region. TCRdb re-called the multiplex PCR reads through MiXCR, storing one row per CDR3 protein. The sample includes 280,000 or so distinct CDR3 sequences, approximately 26% of them seen just once. The CDR3 contains 15 residues. Germline V CDR1 and CDR2: KGHSH, LQKENI. The V gene lost 2 bases and the J gene lost 3 bases, with 13 bases spanning the gap. There are many counts of this clonotype. Its antigen is unidentified. Exclusions: uncontrolled infection, other autoimmune disease, pregnancy, lactation. PBMCs were derived from around 10 ml fresh peripheral blood.

Sequencing was carried out using blood. This chain connects TRBV18 to TRBJ1-2; tentative D call: TRBD1 (5 bases). This receptor was obtained from a man in his forties with Graves' hyperthyroidism that later progressed to Graves' ophthalmopathy. DNA of the CDR3: TGTGCCAGCTCACCAGGGATGGGGCTTTACTATGGCTACACCTTC. It specifies CASSPGMGLYYGYTF. Together with reference TRBV18 and TRBJ1-2, the CDR3 gives the full variable domain: NAGVMQNPRHLVRRRGQEARLRCSPMKGHSHVYWYRQLPEEGLKFMVYLQKENIIDESGMPKERFSAEFPKEGPSILRIQQVVRGDSAAYFCASSPGMGLYYGYTFGSGTRLTVV.